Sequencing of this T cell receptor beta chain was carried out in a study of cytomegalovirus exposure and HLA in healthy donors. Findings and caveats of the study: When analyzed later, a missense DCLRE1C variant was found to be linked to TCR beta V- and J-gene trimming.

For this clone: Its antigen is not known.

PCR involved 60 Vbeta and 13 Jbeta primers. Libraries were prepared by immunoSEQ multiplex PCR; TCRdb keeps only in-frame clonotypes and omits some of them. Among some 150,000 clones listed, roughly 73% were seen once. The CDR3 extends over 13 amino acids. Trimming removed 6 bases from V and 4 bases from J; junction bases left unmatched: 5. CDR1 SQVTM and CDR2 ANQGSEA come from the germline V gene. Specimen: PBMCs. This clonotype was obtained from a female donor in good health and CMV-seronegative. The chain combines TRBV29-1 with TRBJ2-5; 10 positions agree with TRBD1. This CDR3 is CSVTGQGGETQYF. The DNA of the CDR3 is TGCAGCGTCACAGGACAGGGGGGAGAGACCCAGTACTTC. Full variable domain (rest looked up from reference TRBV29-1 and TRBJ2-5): SAVISQKPSRDICQRGTSLTIQCQVDSQVTMMFWYRQQPGQSLTLIATANQGSEATYESGFVIDKFPISRPNLTFSTLTVSNMSPEDSSIYLCSVTGQGGETQYFGPGTRLLVL.